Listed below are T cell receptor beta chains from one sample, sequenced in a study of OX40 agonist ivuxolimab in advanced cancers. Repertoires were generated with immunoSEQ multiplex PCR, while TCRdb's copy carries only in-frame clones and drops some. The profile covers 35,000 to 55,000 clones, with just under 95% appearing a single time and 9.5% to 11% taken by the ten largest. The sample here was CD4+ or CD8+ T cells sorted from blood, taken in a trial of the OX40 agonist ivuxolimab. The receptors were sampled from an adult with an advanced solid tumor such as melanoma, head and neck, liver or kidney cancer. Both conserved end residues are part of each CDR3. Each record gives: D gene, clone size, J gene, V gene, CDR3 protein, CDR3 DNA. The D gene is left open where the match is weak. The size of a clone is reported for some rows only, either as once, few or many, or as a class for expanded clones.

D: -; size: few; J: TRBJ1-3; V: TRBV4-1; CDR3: CASSQGPNSGNTIYF; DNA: TGCGCCAGCAGCCAAGGACCGAACTCTGGAAACACCATATATTTT
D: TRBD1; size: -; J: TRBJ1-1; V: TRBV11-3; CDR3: CASSLAGTDISMNTEAFF; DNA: TGTGCCAGCAGCTTAGCCGGGACAGACATTTCCATGAACACTGAAGCTTTCTTT
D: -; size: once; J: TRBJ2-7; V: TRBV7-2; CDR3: CASSPTSSYEQYF; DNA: TGTGCCAGCAGTCCCACTAGCTCCTACGAGCAGTACTTC
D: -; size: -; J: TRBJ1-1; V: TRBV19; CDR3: CASSIGRIEAFF; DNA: TGTGCCAGTAGTATTGGACGGATTGAAGCTTTCTTT
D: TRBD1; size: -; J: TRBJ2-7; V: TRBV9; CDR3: CASSGQGIPYEQYF; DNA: TGTGCCAGCAGCGGACAGGGTATCCCCTACGAGCAGTACTTC
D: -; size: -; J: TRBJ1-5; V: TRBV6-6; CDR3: CASSYGRFVRPQHF; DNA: TGTGCCAGCAGTTACGGCCGTTTTGTCCGGCCCCAGCATTTT
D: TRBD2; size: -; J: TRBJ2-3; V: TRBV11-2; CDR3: CASSLDVWGLLTDTQYF; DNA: TGTGCCAGCAGCTTAGACGTTTGGGGACTACTCACAGATACGCAGTATTTT
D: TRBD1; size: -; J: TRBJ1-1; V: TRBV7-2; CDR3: CASSPDRGLTANTEAFF; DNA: TGTGCCAGCAGCCCGGACAGGGGGCTGACGGCGAACACTGAAGCTTTCTTT
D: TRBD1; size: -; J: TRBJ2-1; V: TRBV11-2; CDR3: CASSLRDSSYNEQFF; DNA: TGTGCCAGCAGCTTACGGGACAGCTCCTACAATGAGCAGTTCTTC
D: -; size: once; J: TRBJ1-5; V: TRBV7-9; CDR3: CASSPRGQPQHF; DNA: TGTGCCAGCAGCCCCCGGGGTCAGCCCCAGCATTTT
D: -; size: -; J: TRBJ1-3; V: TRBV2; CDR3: CARANSGNTIYF; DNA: TGTGCCAGGGCAAACTCTGGAAACACCATATATTTT
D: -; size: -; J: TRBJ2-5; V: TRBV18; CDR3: CASSPDQYF; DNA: TGTGCCAGCTCACCGGACCAGTACTTC
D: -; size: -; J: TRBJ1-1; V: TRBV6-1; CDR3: CASSPGWSNTEAFF; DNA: TGTGCCAGCAGTCCAGGGTGGTCGAACACTGAAGCTTTCTTT
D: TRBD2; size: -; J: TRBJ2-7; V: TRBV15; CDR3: CATSRRRDYELLTSSYEQYF; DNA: TGTGCCACCAGCAGGAGGCGGGACTACGAGCTTCTTACGAGCTCCTACGAGCAGTACTTC
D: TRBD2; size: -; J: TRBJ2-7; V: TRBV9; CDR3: CASSVRGSSYEQYF; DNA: TGTGCCAGCAGCGTGCGGGGGTCCTCCTACGAGCAGTACTTC
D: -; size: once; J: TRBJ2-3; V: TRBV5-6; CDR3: CASSSSFDSTDTQYF; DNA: TGTGCCAGCAGCTCGAGTTTCGACAGCACAGATACGCAGTATTTT
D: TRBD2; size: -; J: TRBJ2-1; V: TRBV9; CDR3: CASSERPGLADRHYNEQFF; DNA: TGTGCCAGCAGCGAGCGACCGGGACTAGCGGACCGACACTACAATGAGCAGTTCTTC
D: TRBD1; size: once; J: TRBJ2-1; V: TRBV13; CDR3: CASSLVYPPTGAREQFF; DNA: TGTGCCAGCAGCTTAGTTTATCCTCCGACAGGGGCACGGGAGCAGTTCTTC
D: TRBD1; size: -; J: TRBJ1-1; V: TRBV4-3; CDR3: CASSIATGGLETEAFF; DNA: TGCGCCAGCAGCATAGCGACAGGGGGCCTGGAAACTGAAGCTTTCTTT
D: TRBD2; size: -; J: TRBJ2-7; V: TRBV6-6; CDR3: CASSYSRTSGSYEQYF; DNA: TGTGCCAGCAGTTACTCGAGGACTAGCGGGAGCTACGAGCAGTACTTC
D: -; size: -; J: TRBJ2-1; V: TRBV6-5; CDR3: CASSSSREEQFF; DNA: TGTGCCAGCAGTTCTTCTCGAGAAGAGCAGTTCTTC
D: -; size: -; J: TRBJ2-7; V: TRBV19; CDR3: CASSISGVDYEQYF; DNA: TGTGCCAGTAGTATATCAGGGGTTGACTACGAGCAGTACTTC
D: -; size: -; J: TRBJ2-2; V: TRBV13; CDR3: CASGATLNTGELFF; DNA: TGTGCCAGCGGGGCCACACTGAACACCGGGGAGCTGTTTTTT
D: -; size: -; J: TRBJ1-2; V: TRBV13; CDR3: CASSLSSLANYGYTF; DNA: TGTGCCAGCAGCTTAAGCTCCCTCGCTAACTATGGCTACACCTTC
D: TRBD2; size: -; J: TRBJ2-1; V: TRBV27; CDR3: CASRAGADYNEQFF; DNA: TGTGCCAGCAGAGCGGGAGCGGACTACAATGAGCAGTTCTTC
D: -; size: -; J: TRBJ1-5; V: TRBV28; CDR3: CASNLSKPGQYSNQPQHF; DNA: TGTGCCAGCAACCTGAGCAAACCGGGACAATATAGCAATCAGCCCCAGCATTTT
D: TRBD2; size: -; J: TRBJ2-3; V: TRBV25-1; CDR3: CASSASGNYGTQYF; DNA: TGTGCCAGCAGTGCGAGCGGGAATTACGGTACGCAGTATTTT
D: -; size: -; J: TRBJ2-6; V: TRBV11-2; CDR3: CASSLAWGRFSGANVLTF; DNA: TGTGCCAGCAGCTTAGCTTGGGGGCGCTTCTCTGGGGCCAACGTCCTGACTTTC
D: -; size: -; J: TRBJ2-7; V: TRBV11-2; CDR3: CASSSPSTSGYEQYF; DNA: TGTGCCAGCAGCTCTCCCTCGACTAGTGGTTACGAGCAGTACTTC
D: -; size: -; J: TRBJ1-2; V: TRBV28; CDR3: CASSSNYGYTF; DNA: TGTGCCAGCAGTTCGAACTATGGCTACACCTTC
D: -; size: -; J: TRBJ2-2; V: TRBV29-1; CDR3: CSGLAVRGHGELFF; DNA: TGCAGCGGATTAGCGGTCAGGGGCCACGGGGAGCTGTTTTTT
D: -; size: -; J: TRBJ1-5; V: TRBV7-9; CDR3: CASSPLGGNSNQPQHF; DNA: TGTGCCAGCAGCCCCCTGGGGGGGAATAGCAATCAGCCCCAGCATTTT
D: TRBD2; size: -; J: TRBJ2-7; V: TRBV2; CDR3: CASSERLAGLYEQYF; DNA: TGTGCCAGCAGTGAAAGACTAGCCGGACTGTACGAGCAGTACTTC
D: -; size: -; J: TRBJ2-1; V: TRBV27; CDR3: CASSFGQVYNEQFF; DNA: TGTGCCAGCAGTTTTGGGCAGGTCTACAATGAGCAGTTCTTC
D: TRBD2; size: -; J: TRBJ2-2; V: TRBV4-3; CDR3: CASSQGYRLAGGAAGELFF; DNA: TGCGCCAGCAGCCAGGGCTATCGACTAGCGGGAGGGGCCGCCGGGGAGCTGTTTTTT
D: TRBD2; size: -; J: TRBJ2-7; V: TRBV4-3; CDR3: CASSQEIAGLADAYEQYF; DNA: TGCGCCAGCAGCCAAGAGATCGCCGGACTAGCAGACGCCTACGAGCAGTACTTC
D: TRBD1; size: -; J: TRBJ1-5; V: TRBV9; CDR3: CASSAGQGAQPQHF; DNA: TGTGCCAGCAGCGCCGGACAGGGCGCTCAGCCCCAGCATTTT